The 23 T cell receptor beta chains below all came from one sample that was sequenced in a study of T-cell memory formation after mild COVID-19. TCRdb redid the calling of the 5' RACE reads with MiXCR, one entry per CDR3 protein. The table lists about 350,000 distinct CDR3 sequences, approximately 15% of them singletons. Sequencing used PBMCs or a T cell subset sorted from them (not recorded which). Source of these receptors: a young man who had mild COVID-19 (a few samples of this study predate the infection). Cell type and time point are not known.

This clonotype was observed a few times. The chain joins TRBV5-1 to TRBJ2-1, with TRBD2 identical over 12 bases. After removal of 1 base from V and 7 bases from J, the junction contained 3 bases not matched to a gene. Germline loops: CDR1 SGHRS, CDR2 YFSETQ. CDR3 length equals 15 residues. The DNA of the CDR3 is TGCGCCAGCAGCTTGTGGCTAGCGGGGGGGAATGAGCAGTTCTTC. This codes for CASSLWLAGGNEQFF.

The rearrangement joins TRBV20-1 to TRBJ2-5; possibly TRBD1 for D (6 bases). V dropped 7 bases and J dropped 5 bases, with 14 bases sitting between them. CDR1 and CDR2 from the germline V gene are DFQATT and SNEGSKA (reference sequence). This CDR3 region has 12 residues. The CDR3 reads CSGTERGETQYF. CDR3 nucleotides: TGCAGTGGGACCGAGAGGGGGGAGACCCAGTACTTC.

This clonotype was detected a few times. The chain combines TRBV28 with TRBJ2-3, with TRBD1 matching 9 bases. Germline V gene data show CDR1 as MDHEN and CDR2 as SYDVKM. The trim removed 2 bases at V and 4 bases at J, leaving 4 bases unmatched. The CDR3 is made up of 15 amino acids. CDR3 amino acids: CASSLDRGWPDTQYF. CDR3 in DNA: TGTGCCAGCAGTTTAGACAGGGGGTGGCCAGATACGCAGTATTTT.

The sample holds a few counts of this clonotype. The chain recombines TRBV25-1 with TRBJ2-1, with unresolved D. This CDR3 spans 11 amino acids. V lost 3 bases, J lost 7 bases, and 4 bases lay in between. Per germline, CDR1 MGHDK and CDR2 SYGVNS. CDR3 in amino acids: CASSDRNEQFF. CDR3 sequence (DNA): TGTGCCAGCAGTGACCGGAATGAGCAGTTCTTC.

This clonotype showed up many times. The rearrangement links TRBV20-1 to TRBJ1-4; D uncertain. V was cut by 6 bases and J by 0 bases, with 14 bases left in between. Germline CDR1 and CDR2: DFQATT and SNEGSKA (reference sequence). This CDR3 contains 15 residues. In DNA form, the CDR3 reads TGCAGTGCCGACCCTTGGCTAGCAACTAATGAAAAACTGTTTTTT. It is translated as CSADPWLATNEKLFF.

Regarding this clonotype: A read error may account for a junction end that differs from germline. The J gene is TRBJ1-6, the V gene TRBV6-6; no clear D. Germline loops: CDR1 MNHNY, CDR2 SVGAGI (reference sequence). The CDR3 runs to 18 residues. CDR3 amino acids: CASSYSPGQDPDNSPLHF. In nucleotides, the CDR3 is TGTGCCAGCAGCTACTCTCCGGGCCAAGACCCGGACAATTCACCCCTCCACTTT.

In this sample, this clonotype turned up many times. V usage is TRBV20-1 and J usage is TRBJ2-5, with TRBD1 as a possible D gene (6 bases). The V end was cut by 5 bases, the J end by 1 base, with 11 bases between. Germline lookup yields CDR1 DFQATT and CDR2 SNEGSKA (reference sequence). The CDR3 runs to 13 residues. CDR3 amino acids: CSAGTRTQETQYF. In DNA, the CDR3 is TGCAGTGCTGGGACACGGACCCAAGAGACCCAGTACTTC.

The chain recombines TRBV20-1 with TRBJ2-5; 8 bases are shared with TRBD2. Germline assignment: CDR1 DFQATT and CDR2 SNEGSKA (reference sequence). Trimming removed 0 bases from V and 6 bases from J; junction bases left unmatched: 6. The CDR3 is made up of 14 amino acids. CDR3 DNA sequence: TGCAGTGCTAGAGAGGCGGGGGGCTTTCAGACCCAGTACTTC. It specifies CSAREAGGFQTQYF.

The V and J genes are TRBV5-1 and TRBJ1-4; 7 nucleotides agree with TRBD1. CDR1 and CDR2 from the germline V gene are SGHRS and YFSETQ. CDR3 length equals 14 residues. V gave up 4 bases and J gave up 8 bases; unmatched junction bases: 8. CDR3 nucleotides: TGCGCCAGCAGCCCAACAGGGGTAGAAGAAAAACTGTTTTTT. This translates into CASSPTGVEEKLFF. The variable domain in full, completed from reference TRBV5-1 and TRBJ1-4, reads KAGVTQTPRYLIKTRGQQVTLSCSPISGHRSVSWYQQTPGQGLQFLFEYFSETQRNKGNFPGRFSGRQFSNSRSEMNVSTLELGDSALYLCASSPTGVEEKLFFGSGTQLSVL.

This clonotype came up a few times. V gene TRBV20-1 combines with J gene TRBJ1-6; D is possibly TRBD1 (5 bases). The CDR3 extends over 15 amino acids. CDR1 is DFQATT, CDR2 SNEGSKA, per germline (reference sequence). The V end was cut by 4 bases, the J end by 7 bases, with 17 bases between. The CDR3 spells CSATGQRGTNSPLHF. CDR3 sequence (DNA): TGCAGTGCTACAGGGCAGAGGGGTACGAATTCACCCCTCCACTTT.

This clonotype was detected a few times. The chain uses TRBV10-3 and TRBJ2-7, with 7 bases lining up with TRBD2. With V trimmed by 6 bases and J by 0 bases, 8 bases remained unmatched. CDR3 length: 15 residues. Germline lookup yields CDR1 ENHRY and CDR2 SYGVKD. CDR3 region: CAIRGGAGPSYEQYF. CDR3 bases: TGTGCCATCAGGGGGGGAGCGGGGCCCTCCTACGAGCAGTACTTC.

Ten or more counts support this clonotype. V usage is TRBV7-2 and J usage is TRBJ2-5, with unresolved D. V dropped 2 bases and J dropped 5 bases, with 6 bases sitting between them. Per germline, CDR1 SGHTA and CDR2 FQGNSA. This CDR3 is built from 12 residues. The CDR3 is CASSLTRETQYF. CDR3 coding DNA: TGTGCCAGCAGCTTAACCCGGGAGACCCAGTACTTC.

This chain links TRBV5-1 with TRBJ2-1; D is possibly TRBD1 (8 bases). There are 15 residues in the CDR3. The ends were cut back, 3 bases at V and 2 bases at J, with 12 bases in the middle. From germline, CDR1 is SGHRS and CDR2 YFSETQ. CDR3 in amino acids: CASSSQGGAYNEQFF. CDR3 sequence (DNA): TGCGCCAGCAGCTCACAGGGGGGGGCCTACAATGAGCAGTTCTTC.

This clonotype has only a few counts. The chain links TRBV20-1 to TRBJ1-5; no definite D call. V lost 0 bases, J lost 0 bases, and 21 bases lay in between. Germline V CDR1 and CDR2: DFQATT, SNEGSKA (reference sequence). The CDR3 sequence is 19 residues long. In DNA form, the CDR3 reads TGCAGTGCTAGAGATCCCTTGGGCACAGATGGCTATAGCAATCAGCCCCAGCATTTT. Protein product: CSARDPLGTDGYSNQPQHF.

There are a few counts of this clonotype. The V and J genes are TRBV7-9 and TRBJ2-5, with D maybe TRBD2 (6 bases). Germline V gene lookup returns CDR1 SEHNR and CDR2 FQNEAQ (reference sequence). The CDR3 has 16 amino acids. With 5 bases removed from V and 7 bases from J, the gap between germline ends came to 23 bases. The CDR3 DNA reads TGTGCCAGCAGCCCCCCGTGGGGGGAGGACGTCTTGACCCAGTACTTC. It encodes CASSPPWGEDVLTQYF.

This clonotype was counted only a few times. The CDR3 sequence is CASSASGGFQETQYF. CDR3 sequence (DNA): TGTGCCAGCAGCGCTAGCGGGGGCTTCCAAGAGACCCAGTACTTC. J is TRBJ2-5 and V is TRBV9, with 10 bases lining up with TRBD2. With 3 bases clipped from V and 1 base from J, the junction kept 3 bases outside the gene matches. The CDR3 runs to 15 residues. Per the germline V gene, CDR1 is SGDLS and CDR2 is YYNGEE.

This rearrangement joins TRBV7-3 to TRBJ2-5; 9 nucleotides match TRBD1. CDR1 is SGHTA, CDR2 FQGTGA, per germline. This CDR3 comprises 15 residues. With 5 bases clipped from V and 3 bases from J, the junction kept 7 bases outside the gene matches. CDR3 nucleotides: TGTGCCAGCAGCCCCGGGGACAGGGTAGAAGAGACCCAGTACTTC. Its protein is CASSPGDRVEETQYF.

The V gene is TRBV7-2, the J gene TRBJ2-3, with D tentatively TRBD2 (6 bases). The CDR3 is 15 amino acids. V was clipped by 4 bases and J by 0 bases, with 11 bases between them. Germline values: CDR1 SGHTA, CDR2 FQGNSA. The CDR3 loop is CASSYHGGSTDTQYF. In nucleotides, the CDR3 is TGTGCCAGCAGCTACCACGGGGGAAGCACAGATACGCAGTATTTT.

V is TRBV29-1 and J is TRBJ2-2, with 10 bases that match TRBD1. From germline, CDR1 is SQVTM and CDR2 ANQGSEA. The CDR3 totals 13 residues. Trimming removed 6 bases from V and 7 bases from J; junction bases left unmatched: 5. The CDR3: CSVAGQGYGELFF. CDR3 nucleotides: TGCAGCGTCGCGGGACAGGGGTACGGGGAGCTGTTTTTT.

In DNA, the CDR3 is TGTGCCAGCAGTGAAATTCGGAGCCCCGATACGCAGTATTTT. Translation: CASSEIRSPDTQYF. V is TRBV6-1 and J is TRBJ2-3; D not resolved. The CDR3 spans 14 residues. CDR1 is MNHNS, CDR2 SASEGT, per germline. Trimming stripped 2 bases from V and 6 bases from J, with 12 bases between.

The CDR3 is CASSSKLSGGNPDTQYF. CDR3 coding DNA: TGCGCCAGCAGCTCTAAACTGAGCGGGGGGAATCCAGATACGCAGTATTTT. V and J are TRBV5-1 and TRBJ2-3; 9 bases map to TRBD2. Germline lookup yields CDR1 SGHRS and CDR2 YFSETQ. CDR3 length: 17 residues. After removal of 3 bases from V and 4 bases from J, the junction contained 12 bases not matched to a gene.

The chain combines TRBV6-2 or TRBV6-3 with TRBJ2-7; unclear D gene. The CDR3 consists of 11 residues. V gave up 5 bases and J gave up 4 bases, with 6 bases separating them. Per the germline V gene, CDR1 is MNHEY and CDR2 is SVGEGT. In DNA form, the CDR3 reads TGTGCCAGCAGTGGCCCTTACGAGCAGTACTTC. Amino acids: CASSGPYEQYF.

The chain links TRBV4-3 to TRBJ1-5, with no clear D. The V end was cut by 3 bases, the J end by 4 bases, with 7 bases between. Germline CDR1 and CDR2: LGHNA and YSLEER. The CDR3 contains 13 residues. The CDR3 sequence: CASSQWLNQPQHF. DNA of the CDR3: TGCGCCAGCAGCCAGTGGTTGAATCAGCCCCAGCATTTT.